The rows below give T cell receptor beta chains drawn from one sample of a study of OX40 agonist ivuxolimab in advanced cancers. Assay used: immunoSEQ multiplex PCR; TCRdb lists only in-frame clones, some missing. The sample contains under 25,000 clones, about 83% of which appear only once. Sequenced material: CD4+ or CD8+ T cells sorted from blood, taken in a trial of the OX40 agonist ivuxolimab. The receptors here all came from an adult with an advanced solid tumor such as melanoma, head and neck, liver or kidney cancer. The CDR3 runs from the conserved cysteine through the conserved F or W. D genes are given only for firm matches. The listing skips clone size in some rows; elsewhere it reads once, few, many or a size class.

TRBD1	TRBJ1-2	TRBV4-1	.	CASSQVYPTGTEDGYTF	TGCGCCAGCAGCCAAGTCTACCCCACCGGGACAGAGGATGGCTACACCTTC
.	TRBJ2-5	TRBV28	.	CASSLLAGLMETQYF	TGTGCCAGCAGTTTATTGGCAGGGCTAATGGAGACCCAGTACTTC
TRBD1	TRBJ2-7	TRBV19	.	CASSIAGGETYEQYF	TGTGCCAGTAGTATTGCAGGGGGTGAAACCTACGAGCAGTACTTC
.	TRBJ1-2	TRBV14	.	CASSQYARANYGYTF	TGTGCCAGCAGCCAATACGCCAGGGCTAACTATGGCTACACCTTC
.	TRBJ1-4	TRBV30	.	CAWSAYSATNEKLFF	TGTGCCTGGAGTGCATACAGCGCAACTAATGAAAAACTGTTTTTT
.	TRBJ1-1	TRBV28	.	CASSFGVEAFF	TGTGCCAGCAGTTTTGGGGTAGAAGCTTTCTTT
TRBD2	TRBJ2-1	TRBV7-9	.	CASSLEAGAHNEQFF	TGTGCCAGCAGCTTAGAAGCGGGGGCCCACAATGAGCAGTTCTTC
.	TRBJ1-5	TRBV27	.	CASSLIYWGSNQPQHF	TGTGCCAGCAGTTTAATATACTGGGGAAGCAATCAGCCCCAGCATTTT
.	TRBJ2-7	TRBV27	.	CASSPPGGRALYEQYF	TGTGCCAGCAGTCCTCCTGGGGGGCGAGCACTCTACGAGCAGTACTTC
.	TRBJ1-5	TRBV30	once	CAWSLGGLNQPQHF	TGTGCCTGGTCGCTAGGGGGGCTGAATCAGCCCCAGCATTTT
.	TRBJ1-2	TRBV6-6	.	CASLRVDYTF	TGTGCCAGCCTAAGGGTCGACTACACCTTC
TRBD2	TRBJ2-3	TRBV7-3	few	CASRNGLAGASDTQYF	TGTGCCAGCAGAAATGGTCTAGCGGGCGCCTCAGATACGCAGTATTTT
.	TRBJ2-7	TRBV29-1	few	CSVEDRGDAREQYF	TGCAGCGTTGAAGATCGAGGGGACGCCCGGGAGCAGTACTTC
.	TRBJ2-7	TRBV4-1	.	CASSQVTGTYEQYF	TGCGCCAGCAGCCAAGTCACAGGGACCTACGAGCAGTACTTC
TRBD1	TRBJ2-3	TRBV4-1	.	CASSQNDRGSTDTQYF	TGCGCCAGCAGTCAAAATGACAGGGGTTCTACAGATACGCAGTATTTT
TRBD1	TRBJ1-2	TRBV27	once	CASTRTGGDYGYTF	TGTGCCAGCACCAGGACAGGGGGCGACTATGGCTACACCTTC
.	TRBJ2-2	TRBV29-1	few	CSVELWDFPNTGELFF	TGCAGCGTTGAGCTTTGGGACTTCCCGAACACCGGGGAGCTGTTTTTT
.	TRBJ2-7	TRBV2	.	CASSGGFSYEQYF	TGTGCCAGCAGTGGGGGTTTCTCCTACGAGCAGTACTTC
TRBD1	TRBJ2-7	TRBV28	.	CASSSARTRGRFEQYF	TGTGCCAGCAGTTCCGCCCGTACCAGGGGGCGCTTCGAGCAGTACTTC
.	TRBJ2-1	TRBV6-5	few	CASSPRGSSYNEQFF	TGTGCCAGCAGTCCCAGGGGTAGCTCCTACAATGAGCAGTTCTTC
.	TRBJ2-3	TRBV28	.	CASSPRTASTDTQYF	TGTGCCAGCAGTCCTCGGACAGCTAGCACAGATACGCAGTATTTT
TRBD2	TRBJ2-7	TRBV4-1	.	CASSQTLAGHYEQYF	TGCGCCAGCAGCCAGACTTTAGCGGGGCACTACGAGCAGTACTTC
.	TRBJ2-1	TRBV11-2	.	CASSLFSEEQFF	TGTGCCAGCAGCTTATTTTCTGAGGAGCAGTTCTTC
.	TRBJ2-1	TRBV27	.	CASSPYPGHLMSDEGNEQFF	TGTGCCAGCAGTCCGTATCCGGGACATTTAATGTCCGACGAGGGCAATGAGCAGTTCTTC
TRBD1	TRBJ1-1	TRBV4-1	.	CASSQPTGRNTEAFF	TGCGCCAGCAGCCAACCGACAGGGCGGAACACTGAAGCTTTCTTT
.	TRBJ2-1	TRBV5-1	.	CASSLSYNEQFF	TGCGCCAGCAGCTTATCCTACAATGAGCAGTTCTTC
.	TRBJ2-3	TRBV27	once	CASSLGAGTSTDTQYF	TGTGCCAGCAGTTTGGGGGCGGGGACTAGCACAGATACGCAGTATTTT
.	TRBJ2-1	TRBV6-1	.	CASSDSGVPPDEQFF	TGTGCCAGCAGTGACTCCGGGGTACCCCCCGATGAGCAGTTCTTC
.	TRBJ1-2	TRBV7-8	.	CASSLEGSFSNYGYTF	TGTGCCAGCAGCTTAGAGGGGTCCTTTTCTAACTATGGCTACACCTTC
TRBD2	TRBJ2-3	TRBV6-4	.	CASSPNLAGGLGTDTQYF	TGTGCCAGCAGTCCCAACCTAGCGGGGGGGCTCGGGACAGATACGCAGTATTTT
TRBD2	TRBJ2-3	TRBV11-3	.	CASSPGLAGVTATDTQYF	TGTGCCAGCAGCCCGGGACTAGCGGGAGTGACTGCAACAGATACGCAGTATTTT
.	TRBJ2-2	TRBV4-2	.	CASSLPLPTGGHGELFF	TGTGCCAGCAGCCTTCCCCTCCCAACCGGAGGTCACGGGGAGCTGTTTTTT
.	TRBJ2-7	TRBV9	.	CASSANLQGGAYEQYF	TGTGCCAGCAGCGCAAACTTACAAGGGGGGGCCTACGAGCAGTACTTC
TRBD2	TRBJ2-2	TRBV9	.	CASSVIAGVPGELFF	TGTGCCAGCAGCGTCATAGCGGGAGTTCCCGGGGAGCTGTTTTTT
TRBD1	TRBJ2-2	TRBV7-9	.	CASSPNGQGSTGELFF	TGTGCCAGCAGCCCCAATGGACAGGGGAGCACCGGGGAGCTGTTTTTT
.	TRBJ2-3	TRBV9	.	CASSVEGGVTDTQYF	TGTGCCAGCAGCGTAGAGGGCGGAGTCACAGATACGCAGTATTTT
.	TRBJ2-7	TRBV11-2	.	CASSPSGSQGYEQYF	TGTGCCAGCAGCCCTTCTGGGAGTCAGGGCTACGAGCAGTACTTC
TRBD2	TRBJ2-3	TRBV7-8	.	CASRRLAGGPDTQYF	TGTGCCAGCAGGCGACTAGCGGGAGGTCCAGATACGCAGTATTTT
.	TRBJ2-1	TRBV15	once	CATSRSRGDEQFF	TGTGCCACCAGCAGATCCAGGGGCGATGAGCAGTTCTTC
.	TRBJ2-7	TRBV19	.	CASSMTAGYEQYF	TGTGCCAGTAGTATGACAGCCGGCTACGAGCAGTACTTC
TRBD1	TRBJ1-5	TRBV5-6	.	CASSFGTGGRSNQPQHF	TGTGCCAGCAGCTTTGGGACAGGGGGCCGTAGCAATCAGCCCCAGCATTTT
.	TRBJ1-1	TRBV6-5	few	CASSETGGNTEAFF	TGTGCCAGCAGTGAAACAGGAGGGAACACTGAAGCTTTCTTT
.	TRBJ2-3	TRBV9	once	CASSLGTQDTQYF	TGTGCCAGCAGCCTCGGGACTCAGGATACGCAGTATTTT
TRBD1	TRBJ2-3	TRBV5-8	.	CASSQFDRATDTQYF	TGTGCCAGCAGCCAATTTGACAGGGCGACAGATACGCAGTATTTT
.	TRBJ2-1	TRBV21-1	few	CAGPWGRHRNEQFF	TGTGCCGGACCATGGGGGAGGCACAGGAATGAGCAGTTCTTC
.	TRBJ1-4	TRBV11-2	.	CASSPTEGELNEKLFF	TGTGCCAGCAGTCCCACCGAGGGGGAACTGAATGAAAAACTGTTTTTT
.	TRBJ1-6	TRBV5-6	.	CASSSDSNSPLHF	TGTGCCAGCAGCTCCGACAGTAATTCACCCCTCCACTTT
.	TRBJ1-5	TRBV6-5	.	CASSYSWEDSNQPQHF	TGTGCCAGCAGTTACTCTTGGGAAGATAGCAATCAGCCCCAGCATTTT
.	TRBJ1-5	TRBV7-9	.	CASSLEGDTYSNQPQHF	TGTGCCAGCAGCTTAGAAGGGGACACCTATAGCAATCAGCCCCAGCATTTT
TRBD1	TRBJ1-2	TRBV6-5	.	CASSFQPGGNYGYTF	TGTGCCAGCAGTTTCCAACCAGGGGGGAACTATGGCTACACCTTC
.	TRBJ1-2	TRBV7-7	.	CASSFAGALGGYTF	TGTGCTAGCAGCTTTGCAGGGGCCCTAGGTGGCTACACCTTC
TRBD2	TRBJ2-3	TRBV6-4	few	CASSPSAGGADTQYF	TGTGCCAGCAGCCCGTCAGCGGGAGGTGCAGATACGCAGTATTTT
.	TRBJ2-1	TRBV6-5	.	CASSYPSNEQFF	TGTGCCAGCAGCTATCCTAGCAATGAGCAGTTCTTC
.	TRBJ2-7	TRBV28	.	CASSQIGEYEQYF	TGTGCCAGCAGTCAGATAGGGGAATACGAGCAGTACTTC